This TCR beta chain originates from a study of blood T cell repertoires in COVID-19. Background on the study: COVID-19 samples, acute and convalescent, were from the United States, Italy and Spain. The cDNA or gDNA used as material had been derived from T cells, B-cell-depleted T cells, or PBMCs.

This clone occurred once. As handled by the study authors: Cell counts per sample came from amplifying reference gene primers. The assay was immunoSEQ multiplex PCR, and TCRdb's table has in-frame clones only and misses some. D and trimming come from the DNA, and the V and J calls and clone size come from that table. The sample includes approximately 100,000 clones, 81% of them seen just once. The CDR3 totals 18 residues. Germline V gene lookup returns CDR1 MDHEN and CDR2 SYDVKM. The V end was cut by 2 bases, the J end by 0 bases, with 19 bases between. Material: peripheral blood. This clonotype was sampled from a woman of 80 years or more with acute or convalescent COVID-19. The V and J genes are TRBV28 and TRBJ1-1; maybe TRBD1 (6 bases). CDR3 region: CASSLGWGRSGMNTEAFF. The CDR3 region has the DNA TGTGCCAGCAGTTTAGGGTGGGGGCGATCGGGTATGAACACTGAAGCTTTCTTT.